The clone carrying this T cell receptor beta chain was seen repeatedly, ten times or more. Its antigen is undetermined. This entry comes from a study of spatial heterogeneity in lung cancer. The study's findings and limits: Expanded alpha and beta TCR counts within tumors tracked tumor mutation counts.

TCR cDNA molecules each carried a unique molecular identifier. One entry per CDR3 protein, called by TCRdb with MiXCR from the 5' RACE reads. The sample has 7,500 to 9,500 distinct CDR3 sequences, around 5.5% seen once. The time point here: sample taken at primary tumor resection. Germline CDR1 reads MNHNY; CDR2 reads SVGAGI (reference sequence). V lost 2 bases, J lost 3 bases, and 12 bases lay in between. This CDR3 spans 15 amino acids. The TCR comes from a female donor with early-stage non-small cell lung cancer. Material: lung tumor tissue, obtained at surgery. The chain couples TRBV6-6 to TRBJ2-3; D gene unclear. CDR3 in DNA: TGTGCCAGCAGTTACAATGGGGTCAGGACAGATACGCAGTATTTT. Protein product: CASSYNGVRTDTQYF.